Below are 18 T cell receptor beta chains sequenced from a single sample in a study of T cells expressing NK-cell markers (dated by TCRdb to the early 2020s). The library was prepared using 5' RACE. Sequencer: Illumina HiSeq 2000. Reads reprocessed by TCRdb are summarized as one entry per CDR3 protein sequence, and DNA is absent. The table for this sample lists 400,000 or so distinct CDR3 sequences. The biggest ten clones account for about 10% of the sample. Sequencing was carried out using blood T cells: a sorted CD56 or NKG2C T cell subset, CD4+ or CD8+ T cells, or bulk PBMC T cells (not recorded which). The receptors here all came from a woman between 45 and 65 years old in good health. Donor details come from another sample of the same person, matched by shared clones.

The chain couples TRBV7-3 to TRBJ1-1; checking the TCRdb D call of TRBD1 is not possible without DNA. The germline CDR1 and CDR2 sequences are SGHTA and FQGTGA. This CDR3 contains 15 residues. CDR3 region: CASSSWTGPNTEAFF.

V is TRBV12-3 or TRBV12-4 and J is TRBJ2-5. This CDR3 has 14 amino acids. This CDR3 is CATSKVEYQETQYF.

The chain combines TRBV23-1 with TRBJ2-3; absent DNA, TCRdb's TRBD2 call cannot be checked. TRBV23-1 is noted as an ORF with a role that remains uncertain. The CDR3 has 15 amino acids. Here the CDR3 reads CASSRDGRVLDTQYF.

The V gene is TRBV12-3 or TRBV12-4, the J gene TRBJ2-3. The CDR3 length is 13 residues. CDR3 sequence: CASSLFERDTQYF.

The chain employs TRBV9 and TRBJ2-1; without DNA, the TCRdb call of TRBD2 cannot be checked. The CDR3 covers 17 residues. Germline V CDR1 and CDR2: SGDLS, YYNGEE. The CDR3 protein is CASSVVGVGISDNEQFF.

The rearrangement links TRBV7-3 to TRBJ1-1. Per the germline V gene, CDR1 is SGHTA and CDR2 is FQGTGA. The CDR3 totals 16 residues. The CDR3: CASSLTAGGGNLEAFF.

The V call is TRBV25-1, the J call TRBJ2-5. Germline CDR1 MGHDK, CDR2 SYGVNS. The CDR3 covers 14 residues. The CDR3 reads CASSESIVQGTQYF.

The J gene is TRBJ2-1, the V gene TRBV20-1; as DNA is missing, the TRBD2 call by TCRdb cannot be tested. The CDR3 extends over 14 amino acids. Germline CDR1 DFQATT, CDR2 SNEGSKA (reference sequence). CDR3 loop: CSAPLAGARNEQFF.

The V and J genes are TRBV12-3 or TRBV12-4 and TRBJ2-3. The CDR3 contains 13 residues. This CDR3 reads CASSLGIGDTQYF.

CDR3 residues: CASSLVLGLAAYNEQFF. The chain uses TRBV7-9 and TRBJ2-1. Germline CDR1 SEHNR, CDR2 FQNEAQ (reference sequence). The CDR3 has 17 residues.

CDR3 in amino acids: CASSEAGAGGGYNNEQFF. This rearrangement joins TRBV2 to TRBJ2-1; without DNA, the TCRdb call of TRBD1 cannot be checked. Germline V gene sequence: CDR1 SNHLY, CDR2 FYNNEI. The CDR3 has 18 amino acids.

The chain links TRBV7-9 to TRBJ1-2. The CDR3 covers 12 residues. Germline V gives CDR1 SEHNR, CDR2 FQNEAQ (reference sequence). CDR3 sequence reads: CASKSSDSGYTF.

The chain joins TRBV11-3 to TRBJ2-1; the D call from TCRdb, TRBD2, cannot be confirmed without DNA. This CDR3 has 15 residues. Germline assignment: CDR1 SGHNT and CDR2 YENEEA. CDR3 sequence reads: CASSPLAASYNEQFF.

J is TRBJ2-2 and V is TRBV3-1. Germline V lookup: CDR1 LGHDT, CDR2 YNNKEL (reference sequence). This CDR3 region has 15 residues. CDR3 sequence reads: CASSPRTLFTGELFF.

V gene TRBV12-3 or TRBV12-4 combines with J gene TRBJ2-3; TCRdb names TRBD1, which stays unverified in the absence of DNA. CDR3 length: 15 amino acids. CDR3 sequence reads: CASSPRGTLSYTQYF.

The genes are TRBV12-3 or TRBV12-4 and TRBJ2-1; as DNA is missing, the TRBD2 call by TCRdb cannot be tested. The CDR3 sequence is 17 residues long. The CDR3 is CASSSSSGWGSYNEQFF.

This sequence joins TRBV25-1 and TRBJ1-1. The CDR3 has 13 amino acids. Per the germline V gene, CDR1 is MGHDK and CDR2 is SYGVNS. The CDR3: CASSAFRNSEAFF.

This chain's CDR3 is CSARATSGSTEQYF. The genes are TRBV20-1 and TRBJ2-7; TCRdb's assignment of TRBD2 cannot be checked, as there is no DNA. The germline V gene encodes CDR1 DFQATT and CDR2 SNEGSKA (reference sequence). The CDR3 is 14 amino acids.